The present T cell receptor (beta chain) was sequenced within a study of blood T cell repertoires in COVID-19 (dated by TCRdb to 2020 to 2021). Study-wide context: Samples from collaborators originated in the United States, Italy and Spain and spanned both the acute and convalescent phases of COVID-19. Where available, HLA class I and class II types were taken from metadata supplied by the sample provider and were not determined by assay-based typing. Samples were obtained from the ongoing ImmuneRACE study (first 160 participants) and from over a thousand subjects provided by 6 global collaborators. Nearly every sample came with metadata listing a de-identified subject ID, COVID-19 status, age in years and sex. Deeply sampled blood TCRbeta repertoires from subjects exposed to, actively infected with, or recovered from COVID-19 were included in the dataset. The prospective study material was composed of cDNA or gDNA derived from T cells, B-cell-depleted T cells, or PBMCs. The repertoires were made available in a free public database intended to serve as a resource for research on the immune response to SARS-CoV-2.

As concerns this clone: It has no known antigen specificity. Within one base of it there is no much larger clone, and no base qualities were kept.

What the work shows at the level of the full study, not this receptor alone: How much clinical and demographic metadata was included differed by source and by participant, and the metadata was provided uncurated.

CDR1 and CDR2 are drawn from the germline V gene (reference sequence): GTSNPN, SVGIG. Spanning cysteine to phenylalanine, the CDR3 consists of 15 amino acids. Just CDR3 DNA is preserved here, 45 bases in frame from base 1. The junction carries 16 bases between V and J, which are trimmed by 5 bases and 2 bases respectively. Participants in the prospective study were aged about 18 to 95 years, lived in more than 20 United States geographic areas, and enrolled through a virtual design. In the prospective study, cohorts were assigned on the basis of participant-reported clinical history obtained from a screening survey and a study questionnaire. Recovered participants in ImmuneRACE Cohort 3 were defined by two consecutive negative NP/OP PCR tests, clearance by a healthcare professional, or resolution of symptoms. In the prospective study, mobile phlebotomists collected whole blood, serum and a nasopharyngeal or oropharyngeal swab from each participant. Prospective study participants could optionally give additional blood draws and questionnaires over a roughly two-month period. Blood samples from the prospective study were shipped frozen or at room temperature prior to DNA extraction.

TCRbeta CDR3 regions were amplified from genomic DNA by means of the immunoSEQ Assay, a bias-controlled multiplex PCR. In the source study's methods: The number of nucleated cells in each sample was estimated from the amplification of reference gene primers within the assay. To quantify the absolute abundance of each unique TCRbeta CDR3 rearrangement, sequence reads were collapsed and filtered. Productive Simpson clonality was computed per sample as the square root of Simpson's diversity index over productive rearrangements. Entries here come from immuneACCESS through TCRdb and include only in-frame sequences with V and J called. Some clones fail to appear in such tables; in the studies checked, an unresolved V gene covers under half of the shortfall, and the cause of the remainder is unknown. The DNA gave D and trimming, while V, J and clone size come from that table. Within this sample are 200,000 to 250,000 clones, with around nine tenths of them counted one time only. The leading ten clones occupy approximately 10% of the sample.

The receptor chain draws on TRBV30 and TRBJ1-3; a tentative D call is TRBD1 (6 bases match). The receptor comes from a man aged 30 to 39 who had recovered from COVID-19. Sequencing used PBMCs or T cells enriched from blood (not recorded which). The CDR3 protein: CAWQPQGKAGNTIYF. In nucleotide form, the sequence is TGTGCCTGGCAACCACAGGGCAAGGCTGGAAACACCATATATTTT.